Listed below are T cell receptor beta chains from one sample, sequenced in a study of blood T cell repertoires in COVID-19. Clones were read by immunoSEQ multiplex PCR, and TCRdb kept only the in-frame ones, dropping some. The sample lists 100,000 to 150,000 clones, around 89% seen once, with approximately 8.1% in the top ten. The sequenced sample consisted of peripheral blood. All receptors come from a man between 50 and 59 years old with acute or convalescent COVID-19. CDR3s include the opening cysteine and the closing phenylalanine or tryptophan. The D gene is left open where the match is weak. Where a row states a size, it is once, few, many or the class of an expanded clone; other rows omit it.

j_gene: TRBJ1-1
v_gene: TRBV9
d_gene: TRBD1
abundance: -
CDR3nt: TGTGCCAGCAGCGCCCGTCTAGGGGGCGACGCTGAAGCTTTCTTT
CDR3aa: CASSARLGGDAEAFF

j_gene: TRBJ2-1
v_gene: TRBV30
d_gene: TRBD2
abundance: -
CDR3nt: TGTGCCTGGAGTACGGGACTAGCCTTGTCAAGCTCCTACAATGAGCAGTTCTTC
CDR3aa: CAWSTGLALSSSYNEQFF

j_gene: TRBJ1-2
v_gene: TRBV10-3
d_gene: -
abundance: -
CDR3nt: TGTGCCATCAGTGAGTCTTCAGGAAGCGGTGGCTACACCTTC
CDR3aa: CAISESSGSGGYTF

j_gene: TRBJ2-7
v_gene: TRBV5-4
d_gene: TRBD2
abundance: once
CDR3nt: TGTGCCAGCAGCTTGCTTCCGCCTGGACTAGCGGGAGCCCACGAGCAGTACTTC
CDR3aa: CASSLLPPGLAGAHEQYF

j_gene: TRBJ1-2
v_gene: TRBV19
d_gene: -
abundance: once
CDR3nt: TGTGCCAGTAGTATACTGGAGTTCTATGGCTACACCTTC
CDR3aa: CASSILEFYGYTF

j_gene: TRBJ1-1
v_gene: TRBV7-9
d_gene: TRBD1
abundance: -
CDR3nt: TGTGCCAGCAGCCTCAGGGGGGTGATCGTGATCCCTGAAGCTTTCTTT
CDR3aa: CASSLRGVIVIPEAFF

j_gene: TRBJ1-1
v_gene: TRBV5-1
d_gene: -
abundance: -
CDR3nt: TGCGCCAGCAGCCAAGTGGCGGGGGCGAACACTGAAGCTTTCTTT
CDR3aa: CASSQVAGANTEAFF

j_gene: TRBJ1-5
v_gene: TRBV20-1
d_gene: -
abundance: -
CDR3nt: TGCAGTGCTAGTGGGGGGCCGGGCCAGCGGGAGGCCCAGCATTTT
CDR3aa: CSASGGPGQREAQHF

j_gene: TRBJ2-7
v_gene: TRBV25-1
d_gene: TRBD2
abundance: -
CDR3nt: TGTGCCAGCAGTGCATCTAGCGGGGCCCGCTACGAGCAGTACTTC
CDR3aa: CASSASSGARYEQYF

j_gene: TRBJ2-7
v_gene: TRBV9
d_gene: TRBD2
abundance: -
CDR3nt: TGTGCCAGCAGCGTAGCAGCGGGAGCATCTGAGCAGTACTTC
CDR3aa: CASSVAAGASEQYF

j_gene: TRBJ1-5
v_gene: TRBV6-5
d_gene: TRBD1
abundance: -
CDR3nt: TGTGCCAGCAGCTCACAGGGGGATCAGCCCCAGCATTTT
CDR3aa: CASSSQGDQPQHF

j_gene: TRBJ1-2
v_gene: TRBV7-9
d_gene: TRBD1
abundance: -
CDR3nt: TGTGCCAGCAGCTCTACACAGGGGGGCTACACCTTC
CDR3aa: CASSSTQGGYTF

j_gene: TRBJ2-2
v_gene: TRBV5-1
d_gene: TRBD2
abundance: -
CDR3nt: TGCGCCAGCAGCCTCCGAACTAGCGGGACTACCGGGGAGCTGTTTTTT
CDR3aa: CASSLRTSGTTGELFF

j_gene: TRBJ1-1
v_gene: TRBV28
d_gene: -
abundance: -
CDR3nt: TGTGCCAGCCGATCGGGGAACCTTGAAGCTTTCTTT
CDR3aa: CASRSGNLEAFF

j_gene: TRBJ2-1
v_gene: TRBV10-2
d_gene: TRBD1
abundance: -
CDR3nt: TGCGCCAGCAAACTCCCGGGACAGGTAAATGAGCAGTTCTTC
CDR3aa: CASKLPGQVNEQFF

j_gene: TRBJ1-5
v_gene: TRBV2
d_gene: TRBD1
abundance: -
CDR3nt: TGTGCCAGTGAGACAGGGGCAAATCAGCCCCAGCATTTT
CDR3aa: CASETGANQPQHF

j_gene: TRBJ1-1
v_gene: TRBV29-1
d_gene: TRBD1
abundance: -
CDR3nt: TGCAGCGCACGACAGGGGGAGGCTGAAGCTTTCTTT
CDR3aa: CSARQGEAEAFF

j_gene: TRBJ1-2
v_gene: TRBV6-5
d_gene: TRBD1
abundance: -
CDR3nt: TGTGCCAGCAGTCCGGGACAGGTCTATGGCTACACCTTC
CDR3aa: CASSPGQVYGYTF

j_gene: TRBJ1-3
v_gene: TRBV5-6
d_gene: -
abundance: few
CDR3nt: TGTGCCAGCAGCTTAGGCGGCAACTCTGGAAACACCATATATTTT
CDR3aa: CASSLGGNSGNTIYF

j_gene: TRBJ2-7
v_gene: TRBV11-2
d_gene: TRBD1
abundance: -
CDR3nt: TGTGCCAGCAGCTCACGACAGGGTAGCTCCTACGAGCAGTACTTC
CDR3aa: CASSSRQGSSYEQYF

j_gene: TRBJ1-5
v_gene: TRBV6-2/TRBV6-3
d_gene: -
abundance: -
CDR3nt: TGTGCCAGCAGTAGGCAGGGGTATCAGCCCCAGCATTTT
CDR3aa: CASSRQGYQPQHF

j_gene: TRBJ2-7
v_gene: TRBV6-5
d_gene: -
abundance: -
CDR3nt: TGTGCCAGCAGCGCGATAGCAACTCACTACGAGCAGTACTTC
CDR3aa: CASSAIATHYEQYF

j_gene: TRBJ1-2
v_gene: TRBV19
d_gene: TRBD1
abundance: few
CDR3nt: TGTGCCAGTACTCCGGGACAGGCGTACTATGGCTACACCTTC
CDR3aa: CASTPGQAYYGYTF

j_gene: TRBJ2-7
v_gene: TRBV5-5
d_gene: -
abundance: few
CDR3nt: TGTGCCAGCAGCTTGGCCCAGACAGGATACTCGGACGAGCAGTACTTC
CDR3aa: CASSLAQTGYSDEQYF

j_gene: TRBJ1-2
v_gene: TRBV11-2
d_gene: TRBD1
abundance: -
CDR3nt: TGTGCCAGCAGCTTAAAAAGACAGGGATTTGTTGACTATGGCTACACCTTC
CDR3aa: CASSLKRQGFVDYGYTF

j_gene: TRBJ2-5
v_gene: TRBV5-4
d_gene: TRBD2
abundance: few
CDR3nt: TGTGCCAGCAGCTTGGCCGGGAGGAAGGTCAGGGAGACCCAGTACTTC
CDR3aa: CASSLAGRKVRETQYF

j_gene: TRBJ2-1
v_gene: TRBV11-2
d_gene: -
abundance: -
CDR3nt: TGTGCCAGCAGCCTGACGGGTACCTACAATGAGCAGTTCTTC
CDR3aa: CASSLTGTYNEQFF

j_gene: TRBJ2-5
v_gene: TRBV6-5
d_gene: TRBD1
abundance: -
CDR3nt: TGTGCCAGCAGCGGGACAGAAGAGACCCAGTACTTC
CDR3aa: CASSGTEETQYF

j_gene: TRBJ2-7
v_gene: TRBV7-9
d_gene: TRBD2
abundance: -
CDR3nt: TGTGCCACCAACCTAGGCTCGGGGGGCGAGCAGTACTTC
CDR3aa: CATNLGSGGEQYF

j_gene: TRBJ2-3
v_gene: TRBV20-1
d_gene: -
abundance: once
CDR3nt: TGCAGTGCTAGTTTGGCGGGGAGCACAGATACGCAGTATTTT
CDR3aa: CSASLAGSTDTQYF

j_gene: TRBJ2-7
v_gene: TRBV4-3
d_gene: -
abundance: medium-sized
CDR3nt: TGCGCCAGCAGCCAATTCAGATCGTACGAGCAGTACTTC
CDR3aa: CASSQFRSYEQYF

j_gene: TRBJ2-1
v_gene: TRBV6-5
d_gene: TRBD1
abundance: -
CDR3nt: TGTGCCAGCAGTTCCTCCGGGACAGGGTGGAATGAGCAGTTCTTC
CDR3aa: CASSSSGTGWNEQFF

j_gene: TRBJ2-1
v_gene: TRBV4-1
d_gene: TRBD1
abundance: -
CDR3nt: TGCGCCAGCAGCCAAGGACAGGGGGTGTACAATGAGCAGTTCTTC
CDR3aa: CASSQGQGVYNEQFF

j_gene: TRBJ2-2
v_gene: TRBV7-9
d_gene: TRBD1
abundance: -
CDR3nt: TGTGCCAGCAGCTTACCTACCGGGACAGTGACCGGGGAGCTGTTTTTT
CDR3aa: CASSLPTGTVTGELFF

j_gene: TRBJ1-1
v_gene: TRBV12-3/TRBV12-4
d_gene: -
abundance: -
CDR3nt: TGTGCCAGCAGTTCCCGATACAAAGCTTTCTTT
CDR3aa: CASSSRYKAFF

j_gene: TRBJ1-4
v_gene: TRBV5-6
d_gene: TRBD1
abundance: once
CDR3nt: TGTGCCAGCAGCTTCACCCAGACAGGGATTGAAAAACTGTTTTTT
CDR3aa: CASSFTQTGIEKLFF

j_gene: TRBJ2-5
v_gene: TRBV5-4
d_gene: TRBD2
abundance: -
CDR3nt: TGTGCCAGCAGCACACGGGGGGAGGGCCTCGGGACCCAGTACTTC
CDR3aa: CASSTRGEGLGTQYF

j_gene: TRBJ1-2
v_gene: TRBV12-3/TRBV12-4
d_gene: -
abundance: -
CDR3nt: TGTGCCAGCAGTTTTACGGTCTATGGCTACACCTTC
CDR3aa: CASSFTVYGYTF

j_gene: TRBJ2-2
v_gene: TRBV24-1
d_gene: -
abundance: -
CDR3nt: TGTGCCACCAGTGATTTTTTAGCCGGGGAGCTGTTTTTT
CDR3aa: CATSDFLAGELFF

j_gene: TRBJ1-2
v_gene: TRBV24-1
d_gene: TRBD1
abundance: -
CDR3nt: TGTGCCACCAGTGATAGGGACAGGGCTCATGGCTACACCTTC
CDR3aa: CATSDRDRAHGYTF

j_gene: TRBJ2-3
v_gene: TRBV5-1
d_gene: TRBD1
abundance: -
CDR3nt: TGCGCCAGCACACAGGGGCGAAGGGGCACAGATACGCAGTATTTT
CDR3aa: CASTQGRRGTDTQYF

j_gene: TRBJ2-3
v_gene: TRBV6-4
d_gene: TRBD2
abundance: -
CDR3nt: TGTGCCAGCGGTAGCGGGAGGGCAACAGATACGCAGTATTTT
CDR3aa: CASGSGRATDTQYF

j_gene: TRBJ2-5
v_gene: TRBV12-2
d_gene: -
abundance: -
CDR3nt: TGTGCAAGTCGCTCCGTTCGAGGGCAAGAGACCCAGTACTTC
CDR3aa: CASRSVRGQETQYF

j_gene: TRBJ2-7
v_gene: TRBV29-1
d_gene: TRBD2
abundance: -
CDR3nt: TGCAGCGTTGTAGCGGGAGATTCCTACGAGCAGTACTTC
CDR3aa: CSVVAGDSYEQYF

j_gene: TRBJ2-5
v_gene: TRBV10-3
d_gene: TRBD2
abundance: -
CDR3nt: TGTGCCATCAGTGAAGGGAGGGGTGTTCACCAAGAGACCCAGTACTTC
CDR3aa: CAISEGRGVHQETQYF

j_gene: TRBJ2-1
v_gene: TRBV19
d_gene: TRBD2
abundance: -
CDR3nt: TGTGCCAGTAGTATAGGGGGACTAGTGGTTCTTCCTGAGCAGTTCTTC
CDR3aa: CASSIGGLVVLPEQFF

j_gene: TRBJ2-7
v_gene: TRBV4-1
d_gene: -
abundance: -
CDR3nt: TGCGCCAGCAGCCAAGGCTCCGGGAAGAGCTCCTACGAGCAGTACTTC
CDR3aa: CASSQGSGKSSYEQYF

j_gene: TRBJ2-3
v_gene: TRBV10-3
d_gene: -
abundance: -
CDR3nt: TGTGCCATCAGTGACCGGGAGCAGGATACGCAGTATTTT
CDR3aa: CAISDREQDTQYF

j_gene: TRBJ2-3
v_gene: TRBV27
d_gene: -
abundance: -
CDR3nt: TGTGCCAGCAGCCCAGGACAGATAGGGGATACGCAGTATTTT
CDR3aa: CASSPGQIGDTQYF

j_gene: TRBJ2-1
v_gene: TRBV18
d_gene: -
abundance: -
CDR3nt: TGTGCCAGCTCACCCTACAGGGCGGGAGTCTCCTACAATGAGCAGTTCTTC
CDR3aa: CASSPYRAGVSYNEQFF

j_gene: TRBJ2-5
v_gene: TRBV5-1
d_gene: -
abundance: -
CDR3nt: TGCGCCAGTAAAGAGCCCAAAGAGACCCAGTACTTC
CDR3aa: CASKEPKETQYF

j_gene: TRBJ1-2
v_gene: TRBV6-5
d_gene: -
abundance: -
CDR3nt: TGTGCCAGCAGTCTTTCGGGGTCTAACTATGGCTACACCTTC
CDR3aa: CASSLSGSNYGYTF

j_gene: TRBJ1-2
v_gene: TRBV5-1
d_gene: TRBD1
abundance: -
CDR3nt: TGCGCCAGCAGCTCCCGGACAGGGGGCTGGTATGGCTACACCTTC
CDR3aa: CASSSRTGGWYGYTF

j_gene: TRBJ2-2
v_gene: TRBV5-5
d_gene: -
abundance: -
CDR3nt: TGTGCCAGCAGCTCCGTCCCGCTAGTCCACGCGAACACCGGGGAGCTGTTTTTT
CDR3aa: CASSSVPLVHANTGELFF

j_gene: TRBJ2-7
v_gene: TRBV5-1
d_gene: TRBD1
abundance: -
CDR3nt: TGCGCCAGCAGACCGGGACAGATCTACGAGCAGTACTTC
CDR3aa: CASRPGQIYEQYF